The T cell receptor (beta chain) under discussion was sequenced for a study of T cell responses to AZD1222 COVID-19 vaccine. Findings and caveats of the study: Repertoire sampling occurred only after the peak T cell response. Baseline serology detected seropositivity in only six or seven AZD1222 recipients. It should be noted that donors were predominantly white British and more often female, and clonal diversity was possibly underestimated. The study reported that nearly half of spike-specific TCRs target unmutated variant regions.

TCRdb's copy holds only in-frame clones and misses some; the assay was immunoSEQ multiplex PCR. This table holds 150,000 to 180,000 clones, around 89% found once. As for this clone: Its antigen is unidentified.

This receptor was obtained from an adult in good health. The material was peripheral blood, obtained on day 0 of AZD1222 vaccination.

The CDR3 loop is CASRGTGGDYNEQFF. CDR3 nucleotide sequence: TGTGCCAGTAGAGGAACAGGGGGCGACTACAATGAGCAGTTCTTC. The chain joins TRBV19 to TRBJ2-1; TRBD1 matches 9 bases. V lost 6 bases, J lost 3 bases, and 6 bases stayed unmatched. The V gene's germline CDR1 is LNHDA and CDR2 SQIVND (reference sequence). The CDR3 runs 15 residues.